The 19 T cell receptor beta chains in this list originate from one sample, sequenced in a study of T cells in Graves' hyperthyroidism and ophthalmopathy. Regions amplified from RNA transcripts were the TCR beta CDR3 regions. First-round RT-PCR targeting the TCR CDR3 was performed with the HTBI primer set. MiXCR was run by TCRdb on the multiplex PCR reads, yielding one entry per CDR3 protein. The sample has approximately 370,000 distinct CDR3 sequences; approximately 18% are singletons. Source material: blood. Every receptor here comes from a woman between 25 and 40 years old with Graves' hyperthyroidism that later progressed to Graves' ophthalmopathy.

This rearrangement joins TRBV3-1 to TRBJ2-1; the D gene could be TRBD1 or TRBD2 (5 bases each). This CDR3 is built from 11 residues. V lost 4 bases to trimming and J lost 9 bases, with 7 bases between them. Per the germline V gene, CDR1 is LGHDT and CDR2 is YNNKEL (reference sequence). CDR3 sequence reads: CASSRGAEQFF. CDR3 in DNA: TGTGCCAGCAGCCGAGGGGCTGAGCAGTTCTTC.

The V and J genes are TRBV30 and TRBJ2-3; possibly TRBD1 or TRBD2 for D (5 bases each). V was clipped by 1 base and J by 4 bases, with 9 bases between them. This CDR3 is 13 amino acids long. Germline V gene sequence: CDR1 GTSNPN, CDR2 SVGIG (reference sequence). CDR3 DNA sequence: TGTGCCTGGAGTGCGTGGGGACCAGATACGCAGTATTTT. It codes for CAWSAWGPDTQYF. The full variable domain, its missing parts supplied by reference TRBV30 and TRBJ2-3, is SQTIHQWPATLVQPVGSPLSLECTVEGTSNPNLYWYRQAAGRGLQLLFYSVGIGQISSEVPQNLSASRPQDRQFILSSKKLLLSDSGFYLCAWSAWGPDTQYFGPGTRLTVL.

This clonotype has just a few counts. The chain carries TRBV19 and TRBJ2-3, with 8 positions matching TRBD2. Germline V gives CDR1 LNHDA, CDR2 SQIVND (reference sequence). The CDR3 consists of 14 residues. V gave up 6 bases and J gave up 1 base; unmatched junction bases: 3. The CDR3 DNA reads as TGTGCCAGTAGAACGACTAGCGGCACAGATACGCAGTATTTT. As protein: CASRTTSGTDTQYF.

This clonotype was observed many times. The chain employs TRBV4-2 and TRBJ2-7, with D possibly being TRBD1 (6 bases). Germline CDR1 reads LGHNA; CDR2 reads YNFKEQ. This CDR3 region has 15 residues. V shed 1 base and J shed 4 bases, with 14 bases lying between them. CDR3 nucleotide sequence: TGTGCCAGCAGCCAAGGGGGGCCCGGTCAGTACGAGCAGTACTTC. This codes for CASSQGGPGQYEQYF.

This clonotype was observed at least ten times. The chain has TRBV20-1 and TRBJ1-6, with D perhaps TRBD1 (5 bases). Germline loops: CDR1 DFQATT, CDR2 SNEGSKA (reference sequence). Deletions cut 6 bases from V and 10 bases from J, with 19 bases between. The CDR3 totals 14 residues. The CDR3 DNA reads TGCAGTGCGGAGAGGACTGGCAGGGAGTCACCCCTCCACTTT. Translating it yields CSAERTGRESPLHF.

This clonotype was counted many times. The V and J genes are TRBV11-2 and TRBJ2-3; tentative D call: TRBD2 (5 bases). The CDR3 covers 14 residues. V was cut by 5 bases and J by 1 base, with 10 bases left in between. Germline lookup yields CDR1 SGHAT and CDR2 FQNNGV. CDR3 residues: CASSPQLGTDTQYF. As DNA, the CDR3 is TGTGCCAGCAGCCCCCAACTAGGCACAGATACGCAGTATTTT.

This clonotype was picked up many times. The genes are TRBV7-6 and TRBJ2-1, with TRBD1 matching over 12 bases. The V segment lost 5 bases and the J segment 6 bases; nucleotides outside the gene matches: 5. The CDR3 is 15 amino acids. Germline V gives CDR1 SGHVS, CDR2 FNYEAQ. CDR3 DNA sequence: TGTGCCAGCAGCCTGGGACAGGGGGCCGGCAATGAGCAGTTCTTC. Translated: CASSLGQGAGNEQFF.

In this sample, this clonotype turned up a few times. V is TRBV4-1 and J is TRBJ2-7, with TRBD1 matching over 8 bases. V was pared by 4 bases and J by 1 base, with 6 bases of the junction left unmatched. Germline CDR1 and CDR2: MGHRA and YSYEKL. The CDR3 contains 15 residues. The CDR3 reads CASSPRGQGSYEQYF. The CDR3 nucleotides read TGCGCCAGCAGCCCACGAGGACAGGGTTCCTACGAGCAGTACTTC.

This sequence joins TRBV27 and TRBJ1-1; D ambiguous. Trimming left V 5 bases short and J 7 bases short, with 20 bases between. The CDR3 runs to 15 residues. Germline CDR1 reads MNHEY; CDR2 reads SMNVEV (reference sequence). CDR3 sequence (DNA): TGTGCCAGCAGTCTCCTCAACCGACCAGACCGTGAAGCTTTCTTT. This encodes CASSLLNRPDREAFF.

This clonotype was detected ten times or more. The genes are TRBV14 and TRBJ2-7, with TRBD1 matching 9 bases. Germline CDR1 is SGHDN and CDR2 is FVKESK. The CDR3 has 16 residues. Trimming removed 2 bases from V and 2 bases from J; junction bases left unmatched: 7. The CDR3 DNA reads TGTGCCAGCAGCCAACGGACAGGGGAAAGCGCCTACGAGCAGTACTTC. Translating it yields CASSQRTGESAYEQYF.

The rearrangement links TRBV20-1 to TRBJ2-7; D remains unclear. Between the trimmed V and J ends, which lost 0 bases and 0 bases, there was a span of 18 bases. The CDR3 extends over 17 amino acids. Germline CDR1 DFQATT, CDR2 SNEGSKA (reference sequence). CDR3 coding DNA: TGCAGTGCTAGAGATATAACGGAGATCGAGTACTCCTACGAGCAGTACTTC. This gives the protein CSARDITEIEYSYEQYF.

This clonotype was counted between two and nine times. V and J are TRBV10-3 and TRBJ2-3, with 7 positions matching TRBD1. The junction had 28 bases not matched to a gene; V was cut back by 4 bases and J by 0 bases. The V gene's germline CDR1 is ENHRY and CDR2 SYGVKD. This CDR3 spans 23 amino acids. The chain's CDR3 is CAISGLDRDPNGPSLSSTDTQYF. The CDR3 bases are TGTGCCATCAGTGGGCTTGACAGGGACCCCAACGGCCCATCTTTATCTAGCACAGATACGCAGTATTTT.

This clonotype was counted only a few times. This chain connects TRBV20-1 to TRBJ2-7; 7 bases fit TRBD1. The CDR3 is 13 residues long. Germline loops: CDR1 DFQATT, CDR2 SNEGSKA (reference sequence). The V and J ends lost 4 bases and 2 bases, in that order; junction bases with no gene match: 5. The DNA of the CDR3 is TGCAGTGCTACTCCGGACAGGCCCTACGAGCAGTACTTC. This encodes CSATPDRPYEQYF.

This clonotype was picked up a small number of times. The CDR3: CASSEPLDRVIGYTF. CDR3 sequence (DNA): TGTGCCAGCAGTGAACCCTTGGACAGGGTCATTGGCTACACCTTC. V is TRBV6-1 and J is TRBJ1-2; the match to TRBD1 covers 8 bases. Germline loops: CDR1 MNHNS, CDR2 SASEGT. The J segment lost 7 bases and the V segment lost 2 bases, leaving 9 bases of the junction unmatched. CDR3 length: 15 residues.

On this clonotype: At one end, the junction sequence differs from germline, possibly due to a read error. The genes are TRBV7-6 and TRBJ2-6, with 7 bases matching TRBD2. The CDR3 is 16 amino acids. Germline CDR1 is SGHVS and CDR2 is FNYEAQ. This CDR3 reads CASSPFGGSGANALTF. For the CDR3, the DNA is TGTGCCAGCAGCCCTTTCGGGGGGTCTGGGGCCAACGCCCTGACTTTC.

This clonotype was seen many times. The chain combines TRBV20-1 with TRBJ2-7; TRBD1 agrees at 9 bases. The CDR3 spans 14 residues. The V gene's germline CDR1 is DFQATT and CDR2 SNEGSKA (reference sequence). V was pared by 6 bases and J by 0 bases, with 6 bases of the junction left unmatched. The CDR3 region has the DNA TGCAGTGCCTGGGACAGGGCCTCCTCCTACGAGCAGTACTTC. Its translation: CSAWDRASSYEQYF.

At least ten counts were recorded for this clonotype. The J gene is TRBJ1-4, the V gene TRBV28; D is unresolved. This CDR3 spans 14 amino acids. Germline values: CDR1 MDHEN, CDR2 SYDVKM. Trimming removed 5 bases from V and 14 bases from J, with 21 bases in between. The CDR3 is CASSPLRAFKSLFF. CDR3 coding DNA: TGTGCCAGCAGTCCCCTTAGGGCATTTAAATCCCTGTTTTTT.

This clonotype appeared many times. The chain joins TRBV5-5 to TRBJ2-7; the D is unclear. Trimming removed 0 bases from V and 2 bases from J, with 12 bases in between. The CDR3 covers 15 residues. Germline V gene lookup returns CDR1 SGHKS and CDR2 YYEKEE (reference sequence). CDR3 residues: CASSLGITAAYEQYF. Here the CDR3 DNA reads TGTGCCAGCAGCTTGGGGATCACTGCAGCCTACGAGCAGTACTTC.

The chain joins TRBV12-3 or TRBV12-4 to TRBJ2-1, with 14 bases that match TRBD2. Trimming cost V 6 bases and J 2 bases; bases outside gene matches: 3. The CDR3 is 16 amino acids. As DNA, the CDR3 is TGTGCCAGCAGGGGGACTAGCGGGAGTCCCTACAATGAGCAGTTCTTC. Protein product: CASRGTSGSPYNEQFF.